The 4 T cell receptor beta chains given below trace back to one sample, sequenced in a study of shared clonotypes between healthy human individuals. The table came from immunoSEQ multiplex PCR; TCRdb's copy has only in-frame clones and leaves some out. The table lists 2 million to 2.5 million clones, roughly 90% of them singletons. Sequencing was done on a sample of naive CD4+ T cells from PBMCs. Subset: CD45RA+ positively selected. The source is a man in his late teens or twenties in good health. Some clones in this sample may be carry-over from other donors' samples.

On this clone: The sample contains more than one DNA sequence encoding this CDR3. The gene calls are TRBV20-1 and TRBJ2-5; no clear D. The length of the CDR3 is 11 residues. Germline CDR1 is DFQATT and CDR2 is SNEGSKA (reference sequence). The V end was cut by 1 base, the J end by 5 bases, with 5 bases between. Here the CDR3 DNA reads TGCAGTGCTAGAGTAAGGGAGACCCAGTACTTC. Translated: CSARVRETQYF.

In the case of this clone: This CDR3 fails to terminate in the conserved phenylalanine or tryptophan, so it likely reflects a read error. The DNA is left out, because the CDR3 cannot be placed on it with certainty; the CDR3 is given as TCRdb lists it. The chain uses TRBV7-3 and TRBJ1-3; the D call in the table, TRBD1, was not verified against the DNA. The CDR3 extends over 12 residues, inclusive of both ends. Germline V CDR1 and CDR2: SGHTA, FQGTGA. The CDR3 here is CASSLTGGTGWD.

In nucleotides, the CDR3 is TGTGCCAGCAGCTGGGGCGGCGGGACAGGGAGAGCTAACTATGGCTACACCTTC. Protein sequence: CASSWGGGTGRANYGYTF. This rearrangement joins TRBV5-6 to TRBJ1-2, with TRBD1 matching 9 bases. CDR3 length: 18 residues. J gave up 0 bases and V 3 bases, and 12 bases lay outside the gene matches. In germline, CDR1 is SGHDT, CDR2 YYEEEE.

The chain couples TRBV5-8 to TRBJ1-1; D ambiguous. Trimming removed 1 base at V and 1 base at J, with 23 bases between. Germline V lookup: CDR1 SGHTS, CDR2 YDEGEE. The CDR3 runs 19 residues. The CDR3 region has the DNA TGTGCCAGCAGCTTGATTGGTCTGGGGTCCTGGAGTGAGAACACTGAAGCTTTCTTT. Translated, it gives CASSLIGLGSWSENTEAFF.